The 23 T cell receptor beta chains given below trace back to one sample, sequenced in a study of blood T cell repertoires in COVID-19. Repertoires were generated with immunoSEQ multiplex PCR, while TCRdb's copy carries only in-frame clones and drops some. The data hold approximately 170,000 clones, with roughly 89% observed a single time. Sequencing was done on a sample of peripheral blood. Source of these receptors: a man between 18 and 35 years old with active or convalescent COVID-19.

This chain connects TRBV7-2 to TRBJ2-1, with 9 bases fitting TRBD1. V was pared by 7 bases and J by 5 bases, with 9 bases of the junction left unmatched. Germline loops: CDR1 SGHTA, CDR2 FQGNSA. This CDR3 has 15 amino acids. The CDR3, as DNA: TGTGCCAGCACCCTGGGACAGGGCGGGAACAATGAGCAGTTCTTC. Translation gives CASTLGQGGNNEQFF.

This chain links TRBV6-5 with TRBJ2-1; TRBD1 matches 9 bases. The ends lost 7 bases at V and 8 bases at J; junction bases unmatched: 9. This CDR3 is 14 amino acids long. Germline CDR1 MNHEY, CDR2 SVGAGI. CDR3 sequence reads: CASTPTGGFYEQFF. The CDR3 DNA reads TGTGCCAGCACCCCGACAGGGGGGTTTTATGAGCAGTTCTTC.

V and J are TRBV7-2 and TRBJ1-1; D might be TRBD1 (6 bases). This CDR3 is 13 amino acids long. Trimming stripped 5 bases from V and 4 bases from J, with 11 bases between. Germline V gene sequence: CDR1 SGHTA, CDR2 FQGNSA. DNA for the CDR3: TGTGCCAGCAGCCAGGGGTTCCGCACTGAAGCTTTCTTT. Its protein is CASSQGFRTEAFF.

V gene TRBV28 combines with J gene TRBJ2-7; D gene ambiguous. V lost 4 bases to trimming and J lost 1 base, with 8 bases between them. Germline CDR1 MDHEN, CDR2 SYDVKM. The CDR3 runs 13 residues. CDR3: CASSSPVSYEQYV. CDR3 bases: TGTGCCAGCAGTTCACCGGTTTCCTACGAGCAGTACGTC.

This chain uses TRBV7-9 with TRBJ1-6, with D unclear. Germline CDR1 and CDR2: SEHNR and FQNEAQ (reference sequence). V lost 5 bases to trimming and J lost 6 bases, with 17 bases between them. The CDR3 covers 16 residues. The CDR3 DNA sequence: TGTGCCAGCAGCGACGGCAGAGGCCTCCGTAATTCACCCCTCCACTTT. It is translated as CASSDGRGLRNSPLHF.

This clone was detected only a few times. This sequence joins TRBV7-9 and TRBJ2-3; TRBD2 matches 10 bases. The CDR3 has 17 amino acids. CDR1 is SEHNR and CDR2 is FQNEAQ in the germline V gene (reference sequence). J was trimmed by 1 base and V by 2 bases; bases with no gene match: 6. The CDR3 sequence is CASSLITSGDGTDTQYF. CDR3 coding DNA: TGTGCCAGCAGCTTAATTACTAGCGGGGATGGCACAGATACGCAGTATTTT.

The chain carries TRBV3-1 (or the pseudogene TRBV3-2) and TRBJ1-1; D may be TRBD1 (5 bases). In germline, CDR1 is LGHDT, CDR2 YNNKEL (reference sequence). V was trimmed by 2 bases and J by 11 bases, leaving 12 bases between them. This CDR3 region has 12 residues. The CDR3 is CASSQSQGWAFF. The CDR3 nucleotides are TGTGCCAGCAGCCAAAGTCAGGGTTGGGCTTTCTTT.

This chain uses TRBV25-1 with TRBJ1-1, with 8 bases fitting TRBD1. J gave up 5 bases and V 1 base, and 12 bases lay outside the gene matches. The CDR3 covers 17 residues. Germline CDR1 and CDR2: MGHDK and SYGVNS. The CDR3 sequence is CASSEFRAGGANTEAFF. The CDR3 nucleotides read TGTGCCAGCAGTGAATTTCGGGCAGGGGGCGCGAATACTGAAGCTTTCTTT.

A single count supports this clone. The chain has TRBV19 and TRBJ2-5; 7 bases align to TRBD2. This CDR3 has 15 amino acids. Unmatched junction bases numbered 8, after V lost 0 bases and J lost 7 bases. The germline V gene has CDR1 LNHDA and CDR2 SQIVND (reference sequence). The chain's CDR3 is CASSIDRGVSGTQYF. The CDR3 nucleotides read TGTGCCAGTAGTATAGATCGGGGGGTGTCGGGGACCCAGTACTTC.

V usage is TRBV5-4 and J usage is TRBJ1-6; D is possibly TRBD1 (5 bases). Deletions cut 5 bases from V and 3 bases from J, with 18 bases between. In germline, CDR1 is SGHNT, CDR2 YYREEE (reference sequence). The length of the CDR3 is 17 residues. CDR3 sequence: CASRTVKTGLYNSPLHF. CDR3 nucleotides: TGTGCCAGCAGGACAGTCAAAACGGGACTCTATAATTCACCCCTCCACTTT.

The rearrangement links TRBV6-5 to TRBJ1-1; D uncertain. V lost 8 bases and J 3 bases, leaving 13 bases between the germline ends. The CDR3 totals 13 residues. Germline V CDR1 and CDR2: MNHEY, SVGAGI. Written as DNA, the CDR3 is TGTGCCAGCCCCCGGGAGTGGGACACTGAAGCTTTCTTT. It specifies CASPREWDTEAFF.

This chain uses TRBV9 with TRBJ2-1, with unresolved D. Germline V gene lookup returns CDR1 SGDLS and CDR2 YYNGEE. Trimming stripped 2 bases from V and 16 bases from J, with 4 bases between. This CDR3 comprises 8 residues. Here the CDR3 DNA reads TGTGCCAGCAGCGTGAGTTTCTTC. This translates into CASSVSFF.

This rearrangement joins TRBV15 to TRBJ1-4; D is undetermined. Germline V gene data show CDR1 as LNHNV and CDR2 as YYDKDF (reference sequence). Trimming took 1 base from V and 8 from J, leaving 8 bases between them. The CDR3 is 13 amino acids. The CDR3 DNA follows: TGTGCCACCAGCAGAGGGCAGTTGGAAAAACTGTTTTTT. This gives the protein CATSRGQLEKLFF. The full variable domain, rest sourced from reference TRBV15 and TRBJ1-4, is DAMVIQNPRYQVTQFGKPVTLSCSQTLNHNVMYWYQQKSSQAPKLLFHYYDKDFNNEADTPDNFQSRRPNTSFCFLDIRSPGLGDTAMYLCATSRGQLEKLFFGSGTQLSVL.

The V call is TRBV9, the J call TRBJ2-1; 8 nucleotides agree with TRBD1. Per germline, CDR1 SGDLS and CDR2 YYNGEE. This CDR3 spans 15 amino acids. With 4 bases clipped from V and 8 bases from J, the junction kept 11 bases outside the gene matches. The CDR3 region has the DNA TGTGCCAGCAGCCCAGGTCAGGGGGCGAGGGATGAGCAGTTCTTC. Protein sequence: CASSPGQGARDEQFF.

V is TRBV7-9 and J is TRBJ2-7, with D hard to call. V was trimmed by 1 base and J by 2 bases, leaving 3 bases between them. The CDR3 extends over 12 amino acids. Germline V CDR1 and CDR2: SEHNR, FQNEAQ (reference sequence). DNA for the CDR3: TGTGCCAGCAGCTTAGGAGCCTACGAGCAGTACTTC. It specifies CASSLGAYEQYF.

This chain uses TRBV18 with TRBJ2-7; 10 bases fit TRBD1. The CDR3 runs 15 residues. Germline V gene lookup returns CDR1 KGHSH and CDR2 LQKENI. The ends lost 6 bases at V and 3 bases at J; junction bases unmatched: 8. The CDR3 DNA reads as TGTGCCAGCTCGGGGGGACAGGGGTATTACTACGAGCAGTACGTC. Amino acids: CASSGGQGYYYEQYV.

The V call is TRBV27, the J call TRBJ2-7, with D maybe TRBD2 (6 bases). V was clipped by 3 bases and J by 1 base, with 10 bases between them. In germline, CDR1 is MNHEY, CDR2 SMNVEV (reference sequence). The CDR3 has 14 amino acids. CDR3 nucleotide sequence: TGTGCCAGCAGTTTTGTCGGGAGTTCCTACGAGCAGTACTTC. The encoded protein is CASSFVGSSYEQYF.

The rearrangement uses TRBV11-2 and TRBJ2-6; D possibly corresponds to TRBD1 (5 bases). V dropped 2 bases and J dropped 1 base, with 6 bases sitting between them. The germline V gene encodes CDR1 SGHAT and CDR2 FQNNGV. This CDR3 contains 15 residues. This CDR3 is CASSLRGSGANVLTF. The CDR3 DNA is TGTGCCAGCAGCTTAAGGGGTTCTGGGGCCAACGTCCTGACTTTC.

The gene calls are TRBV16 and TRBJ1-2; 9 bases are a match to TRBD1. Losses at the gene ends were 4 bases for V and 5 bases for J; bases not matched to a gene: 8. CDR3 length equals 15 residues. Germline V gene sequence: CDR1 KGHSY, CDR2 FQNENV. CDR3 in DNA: TGTGCCAGCAGCCCTTCTTGGGACAGGGCTTATGGCTACACCTTC. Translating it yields CASSPSWDRAYGYTF.

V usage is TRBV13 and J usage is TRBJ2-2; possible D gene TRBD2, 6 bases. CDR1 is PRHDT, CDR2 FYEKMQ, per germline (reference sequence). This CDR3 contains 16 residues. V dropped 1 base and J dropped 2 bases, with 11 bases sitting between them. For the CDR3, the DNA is TGTGCCAGCAGCTTAGTTGGCGGGGCAAACACCGGGGAGCTGTTTTTT. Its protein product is CASSLVGGANTGELFF.

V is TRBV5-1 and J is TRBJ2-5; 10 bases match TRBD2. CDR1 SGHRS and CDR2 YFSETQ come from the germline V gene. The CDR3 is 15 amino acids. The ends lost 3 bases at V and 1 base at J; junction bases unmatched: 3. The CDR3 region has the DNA TGCGCCAGCAGCTCTAGCGGGAGCACCCAAGAGACCCAGTACTTC. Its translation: CASSSSGSTQETQYF.

This CDR3 reads CASSETESSGNTIYF. The CDR3 nucleotides are TGTGCCAGCAGTGAAACCGAGAGCTCTGGAAACACCATATATTTT. The chain is built from TRBV2 and TRBJ1-3; no reliable D call. The V and J ends lost 2 bases and 0 bases respectively, with 8 bases between them. The CDR3 runs 15 residues. The germline gives CDR1 SNHLY, CDR2 FYNNEI.

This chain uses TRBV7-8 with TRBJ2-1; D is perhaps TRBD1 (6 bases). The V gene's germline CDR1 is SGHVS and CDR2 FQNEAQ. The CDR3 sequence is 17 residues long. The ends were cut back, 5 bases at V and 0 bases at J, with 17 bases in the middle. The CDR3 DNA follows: TGTGCCAGCAGCCCCCCCGGGTGGGACATCTCCTACAATGAGCAGTTCTTC. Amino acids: CASSPPGWDISYNEQFF.